Sequencing of this T cell receptor (beta chain) was carried out in a study of graft-versus-host responses after intestinal transplantation. Study summary: Grafts were multivisceral, liver-intestinal, or isolated intestinal.

Germline CDR1 MGHRA, CDR2 YSYEKL. V trimming: 5 bases; J trimming: 2 bases; junction bases outside the gene matches: 8. The CDR3 runs to 16 residues. Clones were read by immunoSEQ multiplex PCR, and TCRdb kept only the in-frame ones, dropping some. The table has about 64,000 clones, around nine tenths seen once. This clone was found once. The chain couples TRBV4-1 to TRBJ2-3; 9 bases fit TRBD1. The sequences come from bone marrow, collected approximately 100 weeks after intestinal transplantation. This receptor was obtained from a human patient who received an intestinal transplant, so some T cells may come from the graft donor. The CDR3 spells CASSKRTGDLTDTQYF. In nucleotides, the CDR3 is TGCGCCAGCAGCAAACGGACAGGGGATCTCACAGATACGCAGTATTTT.